This TCR beta chain was recovered during a study of blood T cell repertoires in COVID-19. For the study at large: The samples span acute and convalescent COVID-19 from the United States, Italy and Spain. Sources were T cells, B-cell-depleted T cells, or PBMCs; the material itself was cDNA or gDNA.

Germline V lookup: CDR1 MNHEY, CDR2 SMNVEV (reference sequence). V lost 4 bases and J 4 bases, leaving 17 bases between the germline ends. This CDR3 has 16 residues. Seattle patients were enrolled while actively infected and followed longitudinally. In the original processing: Using reference gene primer amplification, nucleated cell counts were estimated. Assay used: immunoSEQ multiplex PCR; TCRdb lists only in-frame clones, some missing. V, J and clone size are taken as reported in that table, and D and trimming were inferred from the DNA itself. The sample records 400,000 to 450,000 clones, 70% to 90% being singletons.

This chain links TRBV27 with TRBJ1-3, with D hard to call. Source material: peripheral blood. The clonotype comes from a woman in her forties with COVID-19, enrolled during active disease. The CDR3 sequence: CASSSLSSPQGNTIYF. The CDR3 DNA reads TGTGCCAGCAGTTCCCTCTCATCCCCCCAGGGAAACACCATATATTTT.